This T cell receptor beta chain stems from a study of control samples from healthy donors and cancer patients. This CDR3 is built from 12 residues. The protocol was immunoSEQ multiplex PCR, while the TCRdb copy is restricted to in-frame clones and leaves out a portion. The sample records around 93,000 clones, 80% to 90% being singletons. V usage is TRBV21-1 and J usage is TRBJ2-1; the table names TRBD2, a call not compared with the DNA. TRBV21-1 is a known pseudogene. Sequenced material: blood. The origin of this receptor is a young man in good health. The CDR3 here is CASSKVLGEQFF. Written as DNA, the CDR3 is TGTGCCAGCAGCAAAGTTCTCGGTGAGCAGTTCTTC.